This T cell receptor (beta chain) was documented in a study of glioma-infiltrating T cells after dendritic cell vaccination. Primers: 60 V beta forward and 13 J beta reverse. Assay: immunoSEQ multiplex PCR; the TCRdb copy retains only in-frame clones and omits some. The sample shows approximately 93,000 clones, 85% of them seen only once. V trimming: 2 bases; J trimming: 4 bases; junction bases outside the gene matches: 8. Germline assignment: CDR1 MGHRA and CDR2 YSYEKL. CDR3 length: 17 amino acids. Regarding time point: after dendritic cell vaccination, including at tumor progression/relapse. Selection required adequate fresh-frozen tumor tissue plus more than two years' survival data.

The receptor's source is a human donor with glioblastoma. The specimen was blood, collected after dendritic cell vaccination. The chain employs TRBV4-1 and TRBJ2-2; 9 positions match TRBD2. CDR3 bases: TGCGCCAGCAGCCAAACATTAGCGGGAGTGGTCACCGGGGAGCTGTTTTTT. Translated: CASSQTLAGVVTGELFF.